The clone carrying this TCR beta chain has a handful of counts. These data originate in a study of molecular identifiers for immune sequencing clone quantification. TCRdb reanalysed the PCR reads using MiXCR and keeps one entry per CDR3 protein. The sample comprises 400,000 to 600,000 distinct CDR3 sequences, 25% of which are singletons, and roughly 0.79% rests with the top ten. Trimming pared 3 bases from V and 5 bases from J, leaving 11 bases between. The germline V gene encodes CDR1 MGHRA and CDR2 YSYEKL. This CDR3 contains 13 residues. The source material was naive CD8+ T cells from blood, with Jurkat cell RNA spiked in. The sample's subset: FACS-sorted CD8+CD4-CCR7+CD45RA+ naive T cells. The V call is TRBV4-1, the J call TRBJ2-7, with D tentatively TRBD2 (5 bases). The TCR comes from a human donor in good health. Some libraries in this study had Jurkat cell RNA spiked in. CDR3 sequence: CASSQGRSHEQYF. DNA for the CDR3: TGCGCCAGCAGCCAGGGGAGAAGCCACGAGCAGTACTTC.